The sequence of this T cell receptor beta chain was determined in a study of T cells in Graves' hyperthyroidism and ophthalmopathy. Patients were excluded because of uncontrolled infection, other autoimmune disease, pregnancy or lactation. Blood sampling occurred at first hyperthyroidism diagnosis, ahead of any ophthalmopathy symptoms. This clonotype was detected many times. Its antigen remains unknown. RNA transcripts gave rise to amplified TCR beta CDR3 regions. When the TCR CDR3 underwent first-round RT-PCR, the HTBI primer set was used. TCRdb re-derived calls from the multiplex PCR reads in MiXCR, one entry per CDR3 protein. The table has a few hundred thousand distinct CDR3 sequences, approximately 14% seen once. Study-level findings and limits: Ophthalmopathy, which appeared later, was predicted by the model a median roughly 6.6 months before onset. Blood also carried most thyroid clonotypes expanded above 0.001.

CDR1 and CDR2 from the germline V gene are SGHAT and FQNNGV. The CDR3 consists of 13 residues. V was cut by 1 base and J by 1 base, with 4 bases left in between. Material for sequencing was blood. The chain joins TRBV11-2 to TRBJ1-1, with unresolved D. The TCR was taken from a woman aged 40 to 50 with Graves' hyperthyroidism that later progressed to Graves' ophthalmopathy. The CDR3 DNA follows: TGTGCCAGCAGCTTAGTGTCGAACACTGAAGCTTTCTTT. Translated, it gives CASSLVSNTEAFF.